One sample yielded the 6 T cell receptor beta chains listed below, sequenced in a study of blood T cell repertoires in COVID-19 (TCRdb year 2020). Preparation of the library involved the immunoSEQ multiplex PCR assay. Here the immuneACCESS table is served through TCRdb, limited to in-frame sequences with V and J called. Missing clones are a known gap in these copies; in checked studies unresolved V genes cover under half, and the rest lacks a known reason. This sample is represented by 13,000 or so clones; approximately 91% of them were singletons. 14% of the sample lies in the top ten. Input material: peripheral blood. These receptor sequences come from a human donor in a cohort sampled during active COVID-19.

V usage is TRBV10-3 and J usage is TRBJ2-2, with TRBD2 matching over 15 bases. The CDR3 length is 16 residues. Germline V CDR1 and CDR2: ENHRY, SYGVKD. V was clipped by 6 bases and J by 4 bases; unmatched bases: 3. CDR3 residues: CAISAGLAGGTGELFF. The DNA of the CDR3 is TGTGCCATCAGCGCGGGACTAGCGGGGGGCACCGGGGAGCTGTTTTTT.

The genes are TRBV10-2 and TRBJ2-7, with a weak D call TRBD2 (6 bases). This CDR3 is built from 18 residues. Germline CDR1 is WSHSY and CDR2 is SAAADI. The V end lost 5 bases, the J end lost 2 bases, and 25 bases lay between the germline ends. The CDR3 DNA is TGCGCCAGCAGTCCCCGGGGGAGAAGCCAGCCGGAGCCCTACGAGCAGTACTTC. Protein product: CASSPRGRSQPEPYEQYF.

The sample holds a few counts of this clone. The chain links TRBV19 to TRBJ2-2, with 7 bases matching TRBD2. Germline CDR1 LNHDA, CDR2 SQIVND (reference sequence). CDR3 length: 14 residues. J was trimmed by 2 bases and V by 6 bases; bases with no gene match: 3. The CDR3 region is CASSPGLNTGELFF. CDR3 coding DNA: TGTGCCAGTAGCCCGGGACTAAACACCGGGGAGCTGTTTTTT.

J is TRBJ1-6 and V is TRBV25-1; maybe TRBD1 (5 bases). The V end was cut by 2 bases, the J end by 7 bases, with 15 bases between. Germline loops: CDR1 MGHDK, CDR2 SYGVNS. The CDR3 is 16 residues long. CDR3 region: CASSEPGLSVNSPLHF. The CDR3 region has the DNA TGTGCCAGCAGTGAACCAGGGTTGAGCGTCAATTCACCCCTCCACTTT.

This clone has just a few counts. This chain joins TRBV7-2 and TRBJ2-7; 8 nucleotides align to TRBD1. V lost 5 bases, J lost 4 bases, and 7 bases stayed unmatched. This CDR3 comprises 14 residues. Germline assignment: CDR1 SGHTA and CDR2 FQGNSA. For the CDR3, the DNA is TGTGCCAGCAGCAAATCCGGGACAGGATACGAGCAGTACTTC. It codes for CASSKSGTGYEQYF.

The V gene is TRBV6-5, the J gene TRBJ2-7; 8 bases map to TRBD2. V lost 5 bases and J lost 8; bases outside the gene matches: 14. The CDR3 sequence is 15 residues long. Germline loops: CDR1 MNHEY, CDR2 SVGAGI. The chain's CDR3 is CASSPRGTSTLKQYF. The CDR3 nucleotides are TGTGCCAGCAGTCCACGGGGGACTAGTACGCTTAAGCAGTACTTC.